Following are 15 T cell receptor beta chains from one sample sequenced in a study of Ad26.COV2.S vaccination and SARS-CoV-2 variants. Noted treatment: around 19 received Ad26.COV2.S at low or high dose, single or two shots; 5 received placebo; per-sample allocation not given. Day 63 following the first vaccine or placebo injection was when the samples were taken. Repertoires were generated with immunoSEQ multiplex PCR, while TCRdb's copy carries only in-frame clones and drops some. The top ten clones hold more than 1.5% of a sample with 450,000 to 550,000 clones, roughly 87% of them seen once. Sequencing was performed on peripheral blood, taken in a trial of Ad26.COV2.S vaccine versus placebo. Every receptor here comes from a person between 18 and 65 years old who received the Ad26.COV2.S COVID-19 vaccine or a placebo.

This chain uses TRBV18 with TRBJ2-5, with D unresolved. CDR1 KGHSH and CDR2 LQKENI come from the germline V gene. The length of the CDR3 is 14 residues. V lost 3 bases and J lost 5, with 13 bases in between. CDR3 sequence (DNA): TGTGCCAGCTCACCGACCGCGCTGCCGGAGACCCAGTACTTC. Protein sequence: CASSPTALPETQYF.

The chain combines TRBV15 with TRBJ2-5; maybe TRBD2 (5 bases). V lost 3 bases to trimming and J lost 5 bases, with 13 bases between them. CDR3 length: 14 amino acids. Germline V gene data show CDR1 as LNHNV and CDR2 as YYDKDF (reference sequence). CDR3 residues: CATSSVGEAETQYF. In DNA, the CDR3 is TGTGCCACCAGCAGTGTGGGAGAGGCGGAGACCCAGTACTTC. Combining the CDR3 with reference TRBV15 and TRBJ2-5 gives the whole variable domain DAMVIQNPRYQVTQFGKPVTLSCSQTLNHNVMYWYQQKSSQAPKLLFHYYDKDFNNEADTPDNFQSRRPNTSFCFLDIRSPGLGDTAMYLCATSSVGEAETQYFGPGTRLLVL.

This clone has just one count. This same CDR3 is encoded by further DNA sequences in the sample. This sequence joins TRBV12-3 or TRBV12-4 and TRBJ1-2; D remains ambiguous. V lost 3 bases, J lost 4 bases, and 9 bases lay in between. There are 13 residues in the CDR3. This CDR3 reads CASSLVSPYGYTF. In DNA form, the CDR3 reads TGTGCCAGCAGTTTGGTCAGTCCCTATGGCTACACCTTC.

This clone occurred once. This chain joins TRBV5-1 and TRBJ2-7; no clear D gene. The germline V gene encodes CDR1 SGHRS and CDR2 YFSETQ. The CDR3 covers 15 residues. Trimming took 4 bases from V and 0 from J, leaving 14 bases between them. CDR3 region: CASSINGHGSYEQYF. CDR3 bases: TGCGCCAGCAGCATCAATGGGCATGGCTCCTACGAGCAGTACTTC.

This sequence joins TRBV6-2 or TRBV6-3 and TRBJ2-3, with 8 nucleotides matching TRBD2. This CDR3 is 14 amino acids long. The V and J ends lost 4 bases and 4 bases, in that order; junction bases with no gene match: 4. Germline loops: CDR1 MNHEY, CDR2 SVGEGT. The CDR3: CASSLRLASDTQYF. The DNA for the CDR3 is TGTGCCAGCAGTTTAAGACTAGCGTCAGATACGCAGTATTTT.

This clone was seen a single time. This chain links TRBV7-2 with TRBJ1-2; D unclear. The length of the CDR3 is 14 residues. Trimming left V 4 bases short and J 4 bases short, with 13 bases between. CDR1 is SGHTA and CDR2 is FQGNSA in the germline V gene. The CDR3 region is CASSSITAFYGYTF. In DNA, the CDR3 is TGTGCCAGCAGCTCGATCACAGCTTTCTATGGCTACACCTTC.

This chain uses TRBV14 with TRBJ1-2; D gene uncertain. The V gene's germline CDR1 is SGHDN and CDR2 FVKESK. Trimming removed 1 base at V and 1 base at J, with 10 bases between. This CDR3 is 15 amino acids long. This CDR3 is CASSQVAGINYGYTF. DNA for the CDR3: TGTGCCAGCAGCCAAGTCGCGGGCATTAACTATGGCTACACCTTC.

In this sample, this clone turned up many times. The CDR3 bases are TGTGCCAGCAGCACACTTCCGGGACAGGGCTATGGCTACACCTTC. Translation: CASSTLPGQGYGYTF. The rearrangement uses TRBV7-6 and TRBJ1-2; TRBD1 agrees at 9 bases. Germline V lookup: CDR1 SGHVS, CDR2 FNYEAQ. With V trimmed by 5 bases and J by 4 bases, 8 bases remained unmatched. CDR3 size: 15 residues.

The V gene is TRBV27, the J gene TRBJ2-3, with a tentative D call TRBD2 (5 bases). The CDR3 has 15 residues. The V end lost 3 bases, the J end lost 0 bases, and 10 bases lay between the germline ends. In germline, CDR1 is MNHEY, CDR2 SMNVEV (reference sequence). The CDR3 protein is CASSLLAPSTDTQYF. The CDR3 DNA reads as TGTGCCAGCAGTTTGCTAGCTCCAAGCACAGATACGCAGTATTTT.

The chain carries TRBV3-1 (or the pseudogene TRBV3-2) and TRBJ2-7; perhaps TRBD2 as D (5 bases). Germline V CDR1 and CDR2: LGHDT, YNNKEL (reference sequence). The length of the CDR3 is 13 residues. V lost 5 bases, J lost 6 bases, and 14 bases lay in between. The CDR3 DNA reads as TGTGCCAGCAGCAATACTAGATCCACCGAGCAGTACTTC. This codes for CASSNTRSTEQYF.

This chain joins TRBV21-1 and TRBJ1-2. TRBV21-1 is reported as a pseudogene. There are 12 residues in the CDR3. CDR3 coding DNA: TGTGCCAGCAGCATTCCTAACTATGGCTACACCTTC. Its translation is CASSIPNYGYTF.

V usage is TRBV5-4 and J usage is TRBJ2-7; the match to TRBD1 covers 8 bases. The ends lost 4 bases at V and 5 bases at J; junction bases unmatched: 2. This CDR3 has 12 residues. The germline V gene encodes CDR1 SGHNT and CDR2 YYREEE (reference sequence). CDR3 sequence (DNA): TGTGCCAGCAGCACGGACAGGGACGAGCAGTACTTC. Translated, it gives CASSTDRDEQYF. The whole variable domain, filled in from reference TRBV5-4 and TRBJ2-7, reads ETGVTQSPTHLIKTRGQQVTLRCSSQSGHNTVSWYQQALGQGPQFIFQYYREEENGRGNFPPRFSGLQFPNYSSELNVNALELDDSALYLCASSTDRDEQYFGPGTRLTVT.

This chain joins TRBV20-1 and TRBJ2-5; unclear D gene. Trimming shortened V by 6 bases and J by 0 bases, and 5 bases separated the two germline ends. CDR1 is DFQATT and CDR2 is SNEGSKA in the germline V gene (reference sequence). The CDR3 is made up of 11 amino acids. CDR3 protein: CSASDQETQYF. In DNA, the CDR3 is TGCAGTGCCAGCGACCAAGAGACCCAGTACTTC.

This clone showed up just a few times. Other nucleotide sequences from this sample produce the same CDR3. The chain joins TRBV18 to TRBJ2-7, with a weak D call TRBD1 (7 bases). Germline lookup yields CDR1 KGHSH and CDR2 LQKENI. V shed 6 bases and J shed 4 bases, with 10 bases lying between them. This CDR3 contains 12 residues. CDR3 loop: CASSPGGYEQYF. CDR3 in DNA: TGTGCCAGCTCTCCAGGGGGGTACGAGCAGTACTTC.

The gene calls are TRBV19 and TRBJ1-1; 7 bases map to TRBD1. The CDR3 loop spans 15 amino acids. Trimming at V came to 4 bases and at J to 2 bases, leaving 7 bases not matched to a gene. Germline-derived CDR1 and CDR2 are LNHDA and SQIVND (reference sequence). For the CDR3, the DNA is TGTGCCAGTAGTAGGCCGGGACAGAGCAACACTGAAGCTTTCTTT. It translates to CASSRPGQSNTEAFF.